The following is a TCR beta chain sequence with its context. The data are from a study of blood T cell repertoires in COVID-19. As for the study in general: Acute-phase and convalescent COVID-19 samples originated in the United States, Italy and Spain. Sources were T cells, B-cell-depleted T cells, or PBMCs; the material itself was cDNA or gDNA.

Germline V CDR1 and CDR2: GTSNPN, SVGIG (reference sequence). Germline trimming cut 0 bases from V and 6 bases from J; bases unmatched to any gene: 1. The CDR3 covers 14 residues. Study processing details: Estimation of nucleated cell counts relied on the amplification of reference gene primers. Clones were read by immunoSEQ multiplex PCR, and TCRdb kept only the in-frame ones, dropping some. That table furnishes V, J and clone size, whereas the DNA furnished D and trimming. The sample lists fewer than 300,000 clones, 88% occurring once. This receptor was identified in a woman aged 40-49 years who had recovered from COVID-19. Input material: peripheral blood. The rearrangement joins TRBV30 to TRBJ1-5; 11 nucleotides agree with TRBD1. The CDR3 loop reads CAWSVGTGGQPQHF. In nucleotides, the CDR3 is TGTGCCTGGAGTGTAGGGACAGGGGGTCAGCCCCAGCATTTT.